This T cell receptor (beta chain) derives from a study of identical twins' blood T cells. There are 15 residues in the CDR3. Unmatched junction bases numbered 4, after V lost 2 bases and J lost 3 bases. Germline CDR1 is SGHAT and CDR2 is FQNNGV. Authors' methods: Each library had roughly 2 to 3.6 million CDR3 reads and about 90,000 to nearly 500,000 clonotypes. MiXCR, run by TCRdb on the 5' RACE reads, gives a single entry per CDR3 protein. Here the V and J calls rest on TCRdb's processing, not on the authors' analysis. Among a few hundred thousand distinct CDR3 sequences listed, more than 25% were seen once.

V usage is TRBV11-2 and J usage is TRBJ2-7, with 10 bases that match TRBD2. This TCR came from a woman aged 18 to 49 in good health. Sequencing was carried out using PBMCs. As DNA, the CDR3 is TGTGCCAGCAGCTTACCCACTAGCGGGAACTACGAGCAGTACTTC. Protein product: CASSLPTSGNYEQYF.